This passage covers 19 T cell receptor beta chains from one sample sequenced in a study of blood T cells in healthy people across ages. With a J-beta primer mix and a sample-barcoded 5' primer, a second PCR ran about 7 to 12 cycles. TCRdb analysed the 5' RACE reads with MiXCR anew, one entry per CDR3 protein. The table includes some 1.4 million distinct CDR3 sequences, around 39% detected once. Sequenced: blood. The origin of the receptors is a woman aged 18 to 35 in good health.

The J gene is TRBJ2-3, the V gene TRBV3-1; 12 nucleotides align to TRBD1. The CDR3 has 19 amino acids. Germline V lookup: CDR1 LGHDT, CDR2 YNNKEL (reference sequence). Unmatched junction bases numbered 14, after V lost 4 bases and J lost 3 bases. CDR3 in amino acids: CASSLTPGQGARRTDTQYF. CDR3 sequence (DNA): TGTGCCAGCAGCCTTACTCCGGGACAGGGGGCAAGGAGGACAGATACGCAGTATTTT.

The chain carries TRBV20-1 and TRBJ2-7, with D unclear. V was pared by 5 bases and J by 6 bases, with 17 bases between. The CDR3 has 13 amino acids. Germline CDR1 DFQATT, CDR2 SNEGSKA (reference sequence). CDR3 in DNA: TGCAGTGCTCCTGGGATTAGCAATGTCGAGCAGTACTTC. Translated: CSAPGISNVEQYF.

This clonotype was found a few times. CDR3 in amino acids: CASSPGAFMNTEAFF. The DNA of the CDR3 is TGTGCCAGCAGTCCGGGGGCATTCATGAACACTGAAGCTTTCTTT. The gene calls are TRBV6-5 and TRBJ1-1; the D gene is possibly TRBD1 (6 bases). The CDR3 covers 15 residues. CDR1 MNHEY and CDR2 SVGAGI come from the germline V gene. V was clipped by 5 bases and J by 0 bases, with 13 bases between them.

A remark on this clonotype: A junction end diverges from the germline sequence, so it may reflect a read error. The rearrangement joins TRBV12-3 or TRBV12-4 to TRBJ1-4; D not certain. This CDR3 is built from 10 residues. CDR3 DNA: TGTGTCAGCGCTAATGAAAAACTGTTTTTT. It translates to CVSANEKLFF.

A note on this clonotype: One base away lies a much larger clone, so this may be a sequencing read error. V and J are TRBV5-1 and TRBJ2-5; unclear D gene. Germline V lookup: CDR1 SGHRS, CDR2 YFSETQ. This CDR3 is 13 amino acids long. This CDR3 is CASSSTYQEAQYF. The CDR3 DNA is TGCGCCAGCAGCTCGACGTACCAAGAGGCCCAGTACTTC.

The CDR3 coding sequence is TGCGCCAGCAGTGCGTCAGCGAGGCTAAGCTCCTACGAGCAGTACTTC. Amino acid sequence: CASSASARLSSYEQYF. The rearrangement links TRBV10-1 to TRBJ2-7; unclear D gene. CDR3 length: 16 amino acids. The V gene's germline CDR1 is WNHNN and CDR2 SYGVQD (reference sequence). Between the trimmed V and J ends, which lost 4 bases and 0 bases, there was a span of 16 bases.

Note on this clonotype: One end of the junction is discordant with germline, which a read error may explain. The V call is TRBV12-3 or TRBV12-4, the J call TRBJ2-7; no clear D gene. The CDR3 is made up of 15 amino acids. The CDR3 DNA reads TGTACCAGCAGTCCGCAGAGGTCTGCTTCCTACGAGCAGTACTTC. Translation: CTSSPQRSASYEQYF.

In its sample, this clonotype was seen once. Since a much larger clone is just one base distant, this may be a read error. The chain links TRBV29-1 to TRBJ2-3; possible D gene TRBD2, 5 bases. Germline CDR1 and CDR2: SQVTM and ANQGSEA. Trimming stripped 6 bases from V and 4 bases from J, with 11 bases between. The CDR3 totals 12 residues. Here the CDR3 reads CSVGDYADTQYF. CDR3 bases: TGCAGCGTCGGCGACTATGCAGATACGCAGTATTTT.

The CDR3: CASSVVPEGTYEQYF. The CDR3 DNA follows: TGTGCCAGCAGCGTAGTACCAGAGGGAACCTACGAGCAGTACTTC. The rearrangement uses TRBV9 and TRBJ2-7; possible D gene TRBD2, 5 bases. The germline V gene has CDR1 SGDLS and CDR2 YYNGEE. V shed 0 bases and J shed 2 bases, with 12 bases lying between them. The CDR3 is 15 residues long.

This clonotype has only a few counts. The chain carries TRBV28 and TRBJ2-3; TRBD2 matches 7 bases. Germline assignment: CDR1 MDHEN and CDR2 SYDVKM. The CDR3 contains 17 residues. J lost 4 bases, V lost 1 base, and 11 bases had no gene match. The CDR3 sequence: CASSLLGAGVLADTQYF. CDR3 DNA: TGTGCCAGCAGTTTATTAGGGGCGGGAGTATTGGCAGATACGCAGTATTTT.

This clonotype was picked up a small number of times. The genes are TRBV10-3 and TRBJ2-7; a possible D gene is TRBD2 (5 bases). This CDR3 comprises 13 residues. Germline V CDR1 and CDR2: ENHRY, SYGVKD. V lost 7 bases to trimming and J lost 2 bases, with 12 bases between them. The chain's CDR3 is CAIKVGSTYEQYF. The CDR3 region has the DNA TGTGCCATCAAGGTGGGGAGTACCTACGAGCAGTACTTC.

This clonotype was picked up many times. This chain's CDR3 is CASSDRGGGYTF. Written as DNA, the CDR3 is TGTGCCAGCAGTGACAGGGGTGGAGGCTACACCTTC. The rearrangement joins TRBV25-1 to TRBJ1-2; D is possibly TRBD1 (6 bases). Trimming stripped 3 bases from V and 8 bases from J, with 10 bases between. CDR1 and CDR2 (germline): MGHDK, SYGVNS. The CDR3 contains 12 residues.

The chain carries TRBV11-1 and TRBJ1-6; the D is unclear. Trimming removed 4 bases at V and 8 bases at J, with 15 bases between. This CDR3 contains 15 residues. Germline CDR1 and CDR2: SGHAT and FQDESV (reference sequence). The CDR3 coding sequence is TGTGCCAGCAGCTCCCAAATGGGTGCGGATTCACCCCTCCACTTT. Translation: CASSSQMGADSPLHF.

This clonotype was observed a few times. The rearrangement links TRBV5-1 to TRBJ2-7; D possibly corresponds to TRBD2 (6 bases). The ends were cut back, 1 base at V and 2 bases at J, with 10 bases in the middle. Germline values: CDR1 SGHRS, CDR2 YFSETQ. This CDR3 region has 14 residues. CDR3 protein: CASSLTSQTYEQYF. DNA for the CDR3: TGCGCCAGCAGCTTGACTAGCCAAACCTACGAGCAGTACTTC.

This clonotype was observed a few times. The gene calls are TRBV7-8 and TRBJ2-1; D gene ambiguous. CDR3 length: 13 residues. Germline V lookup: CDR1 SGHVS, CDR2 FQNEAQ. V was clipped by 5 bases and J by 8 bases, with 13 bases between them. The CDR3 DNA sequence: TGTGCCAGCAGCCTCACCCCGGACGATGAGCAGTTCTTC. Its protein product is CASSLTPDDEQFF.

The rearrangement uses TRBV5-1 and TRBJ2-1; D is uncertain. Germline V gives CDR1 SGHRS, CDR2 YFSETQ. The CDR3 extends over 13 amino acids. V was clipped by 8 bases and J by 5 bases, with 14 bases between them. CDR3 loop: CASKEDGNNEQFF. The DNA of the CDR3 is TGCGCCAGTAAAGAAGACGGAAACAATGAGCAGTTCTTC. Based on the CDR3 plus reference TRBV5-1 and TRBJ2-1, the full variable domain is KAGVTQTPRYLIKTRGQQVTLSCSPISGHRSVSWYQQTPGQGLQFLFEYFSETQRNKGNFPGRFSGRQFSNSRSEMNVSTLELGDSALYLCASKEDGNNEQFFGPGTRLTVL.

V usage is TRBV20-1 and J usage is TRBJ2-1; the match to TRBD2 covers 10 bases. The CDR3 runs 17 residues. With 2 bases clipped from V and 4 bases from J, the junction kept 11 bases outside the gene matches. Germline assignment: CDR1 DFQATT and CDR2 SNEGSKA (reference sequence). CDR3 nucleotide sequence: TGCAGTGCTAGACGACGCCTAGGACTAGCGGTTTACAATGAGCAGTTCTTC. It is translated as CSARRRLGLAVYNEQFF.

The chain has TRBV25-1 and TRBJ2-1; 11 bases match TRBD2. Germline CDR1 MGHDK, CDR2 SYGVNS. This CDR3 is 17 amino acids long. With 1 base clipped from V and 8 bases from J, the junction kept 10 bases outside the gene matches. DNA for the CDR3: TGTGCCAGCAGTGAATTGGGACTAGCGGAGAGTACAGATGAGCAGTTCTTC. Its protein is CASSELGLAESTDEQFF.

This chain joins TRBV28 and TRBJ2-7; TRBD1 aligns across 7 bases. Germline V gene sequence: CDR1 MDHEN, CDR2 SYDVKM. After removal of 5 bases from V and 7 bases from J, the junction contained 14 bases not matched to a gene. This CDR3 has 15 amino acids. The CDR3: CASSPIGRDREEQYF. For the CDR3, the DNA is TGTGCCAGCAGTCCAATAGGCCGGGACAGAGAAGAGCAGTACTTC.